The source of this T cell receptor beta chain is a study of response to subunit inactivated influenza vaccine. TCRdb passed the RT-PCR reads through MiXCR, listing each CDR3 protein once. Found here are 700,000 to 900,000 distinct CDR3 sequences, 20% to 25% of them singletons; the top ten hold 10% to 13%. This TCR derives from a man aged 45 to 65 who received an inactivated influenza vaccine. Sequenced here: PBMCs from blood, sampled approximately 5 days after vaccination.

The CDR3, as DNA: TGTGCCAGCAGCGCACAGGGGGGCCATAGCACAGATACGCAGTATTTT. Translating it yields CASSAQGGHSTDTQYF. The J gene is TRBJ2-3, the V gene TRBV7-3, with 8 bases fitting TRBD1. This CDR3 is 16 amino acids long. The V gene's germline CDR1 is SGHTA and CDR2 FQGTGA. V lost 5 bases and J lost 0; bases outside the gene matches: 7.